One T cell receptor (beta chain) is described in this entry. The data originate from a study of blood T cell repertoires in COVID-19. About the study: Samples representing acute and convalescent COVID-19 were sourced from the United States, Italy and Spain. T cells, B-cell-depleted T cells, or PBMCs supplied cDNA or gDNA.

This CDR3 contains 17 residues. Trimming removed 1 base from V and 4 bases from J, with 17 bases in between. Per the original data handling: How many nucleated cells were present was estimated from reference gene primer amplification. The table came from immunoSEQ multiplex PCR; TCRdb's copy has only in-frame clones and leaves some out. V and J calls and clone size are copied from that table; D and trimming were computed from the DNA. The table shows just over 650,000 clones, with 80% to 90% occurring only once. The sample comprised peripheral blood. The chain couples TRBV23-1 to TRBJ2-1, with D possibly matching TRBD1 (6 bases). TRBV23-1 carries the ORF label, with uncertain function. The receptor's source is a woman aged 18-29 years with acute or convalescent COVID-19. The CDR3 is CASSQFAQGVGYNEQFF. The CDR3 DNA sequence: TGCGCCAGCAGTCAATTTGCACAGGGAGTTGGGTACAATGAGCAGTTCTTC.